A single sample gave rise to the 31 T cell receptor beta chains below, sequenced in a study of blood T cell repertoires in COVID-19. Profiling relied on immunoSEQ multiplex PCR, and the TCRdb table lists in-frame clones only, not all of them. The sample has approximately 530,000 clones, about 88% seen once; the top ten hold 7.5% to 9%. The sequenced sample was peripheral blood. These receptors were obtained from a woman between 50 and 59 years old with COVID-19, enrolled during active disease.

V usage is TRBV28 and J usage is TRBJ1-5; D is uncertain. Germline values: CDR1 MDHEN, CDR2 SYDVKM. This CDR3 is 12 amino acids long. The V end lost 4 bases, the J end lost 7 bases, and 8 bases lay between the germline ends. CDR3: CASSSSGQPQHF. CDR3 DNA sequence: TGTGCCAGCAGTTCGTCCGGGCAGCCCCAGCATTTT.

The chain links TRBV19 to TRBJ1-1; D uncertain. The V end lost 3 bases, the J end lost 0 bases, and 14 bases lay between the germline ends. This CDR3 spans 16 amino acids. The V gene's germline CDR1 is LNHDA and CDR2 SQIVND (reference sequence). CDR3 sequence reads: CASSITRLFMNTEAFF. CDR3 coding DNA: TGTGCCAGTAGTATCACTCGCCTTTTCATGAACACTGAAGCTTTCTTT.

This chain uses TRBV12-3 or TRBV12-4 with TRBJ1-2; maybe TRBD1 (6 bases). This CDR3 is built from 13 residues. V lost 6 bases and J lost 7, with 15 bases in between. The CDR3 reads CASSSQGLSGYTF. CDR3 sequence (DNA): TGTGCCAGCAGCTCTCAGGGGCTTAGTGGCTACACCTTC.

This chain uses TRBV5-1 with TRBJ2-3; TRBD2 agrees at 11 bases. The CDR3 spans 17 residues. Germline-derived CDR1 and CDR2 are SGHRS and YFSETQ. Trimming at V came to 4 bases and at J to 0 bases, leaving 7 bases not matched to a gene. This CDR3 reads CASSQTSGGPSTDTQYF. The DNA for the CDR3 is TGCGCCAGCAGCCAAACTAGCGGGGGCCCTAGCACAGATACGCAGTATTTT.

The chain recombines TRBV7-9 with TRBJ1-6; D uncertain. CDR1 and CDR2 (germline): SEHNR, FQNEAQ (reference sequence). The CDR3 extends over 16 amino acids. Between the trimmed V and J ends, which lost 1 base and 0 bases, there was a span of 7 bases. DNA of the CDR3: TGTGCCAGCAGCTTAGACAGTAGCTCCTATAATTCACCCCTCCACTTT. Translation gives CASSLDSSSYNSPLHF.

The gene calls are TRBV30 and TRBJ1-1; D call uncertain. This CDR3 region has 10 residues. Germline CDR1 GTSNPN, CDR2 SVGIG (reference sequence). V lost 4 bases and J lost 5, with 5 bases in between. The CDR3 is CAWIETEAFF. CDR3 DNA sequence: TGTGCCTGGATAGAGACTGAAGCTTTCTTT.

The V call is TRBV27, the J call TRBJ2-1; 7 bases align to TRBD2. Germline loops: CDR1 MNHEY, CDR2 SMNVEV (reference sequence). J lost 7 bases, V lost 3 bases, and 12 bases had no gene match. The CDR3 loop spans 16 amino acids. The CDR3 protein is CASSFPSRGKYNEQFF. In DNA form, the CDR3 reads TGTGCCAGCAGTTTTCCCTCGCGGGGGAAGTATAATGAGCAGTTCTTC.

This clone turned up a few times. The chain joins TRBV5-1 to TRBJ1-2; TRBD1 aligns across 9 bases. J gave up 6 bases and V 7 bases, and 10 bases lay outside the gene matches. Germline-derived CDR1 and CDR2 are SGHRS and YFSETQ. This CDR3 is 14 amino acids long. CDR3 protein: CASGRQGEVDGYTF. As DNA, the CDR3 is TGCGCCAGCGGAAGACAGGGGGAGGTTGATGGCTACACCTTC.

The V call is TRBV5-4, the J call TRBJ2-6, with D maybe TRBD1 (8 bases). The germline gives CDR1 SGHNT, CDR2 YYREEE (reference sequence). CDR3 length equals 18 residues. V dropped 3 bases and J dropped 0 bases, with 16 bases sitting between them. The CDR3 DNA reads TGTGCCAGCAGCTACCACAGGGGGGGGGACTCTGGGGCCAACGTCCTGACTTTC. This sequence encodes CASSYHRGGDSGANVLTF.

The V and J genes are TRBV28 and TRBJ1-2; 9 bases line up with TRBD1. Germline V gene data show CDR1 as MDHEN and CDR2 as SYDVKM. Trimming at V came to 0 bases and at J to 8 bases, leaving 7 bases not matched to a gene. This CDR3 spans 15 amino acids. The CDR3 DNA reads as TGTGCCAGCAGTTTATGGCCACAGGGGGCGCAAGGCTACACCTTC. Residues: CASSLWPQGAQGYTF.

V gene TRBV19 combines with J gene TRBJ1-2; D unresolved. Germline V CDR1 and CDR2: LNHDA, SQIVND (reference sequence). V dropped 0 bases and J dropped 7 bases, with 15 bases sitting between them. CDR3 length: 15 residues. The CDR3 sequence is CASSIEARPGGGYTF. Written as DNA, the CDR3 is TGTGCCAGTAGTATAGAGGCCAGGCCGGGAGGTGGCTACACCTTC.

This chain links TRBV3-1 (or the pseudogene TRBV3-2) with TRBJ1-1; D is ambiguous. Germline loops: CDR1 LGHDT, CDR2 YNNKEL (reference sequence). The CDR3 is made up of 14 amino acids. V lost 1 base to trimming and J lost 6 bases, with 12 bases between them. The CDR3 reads CASSQVFGGSEAFF. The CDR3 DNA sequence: TGTGCCAGCAGCCAAGTCTTTGGAGGGTCTGAAGCTTTCTTT.

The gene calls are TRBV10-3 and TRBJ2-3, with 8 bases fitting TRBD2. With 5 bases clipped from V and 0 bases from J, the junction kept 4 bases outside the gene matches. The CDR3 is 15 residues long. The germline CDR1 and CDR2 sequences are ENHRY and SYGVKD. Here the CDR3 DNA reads TGTGCCATCAGTTTTAGCGGGGTAAGCACAGATACGCAGTATTTT. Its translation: CAISFSGVSTDTQYF.

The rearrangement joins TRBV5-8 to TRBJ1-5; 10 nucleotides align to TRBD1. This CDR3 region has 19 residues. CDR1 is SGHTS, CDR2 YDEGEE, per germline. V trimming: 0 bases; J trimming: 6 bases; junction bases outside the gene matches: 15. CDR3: CASSLEGQGPPNLIQPQHF. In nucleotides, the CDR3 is TGTGCCAGCAGCTTGGAGGGACAGGGGCCGCCAAACCTTATTCAGCCCCAGCATTTT.

DNA of the CDR3: TGTGCCAGCAGCTCGCGGACAGTATTTTGGAACACCATATATTTT. Translation: CASSSRTVFWNTIYF. The J gene is TRBJ1-3, the V gene TRBV21-1; the D call in the table, TRBD1, was not verified against the DNA. TRBV21-1 is deemed a pseudogene. The CDR3 totals 15 residues.

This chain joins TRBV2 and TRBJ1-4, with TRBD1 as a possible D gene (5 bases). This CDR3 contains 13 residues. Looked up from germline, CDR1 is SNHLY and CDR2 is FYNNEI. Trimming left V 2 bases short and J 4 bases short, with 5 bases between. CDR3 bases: TGTGCCAGCAGTGAACAGGGTAATGAAAAACTGTTTTTT. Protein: CASSEQGNEKLFF.

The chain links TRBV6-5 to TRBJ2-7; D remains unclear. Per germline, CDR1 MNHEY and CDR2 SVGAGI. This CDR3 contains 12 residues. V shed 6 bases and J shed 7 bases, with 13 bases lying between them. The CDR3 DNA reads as TGTGCCAGCAGCCAGCTCGGGTTGGAGCAGTACTTC. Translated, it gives CASSQLGLEQYF.

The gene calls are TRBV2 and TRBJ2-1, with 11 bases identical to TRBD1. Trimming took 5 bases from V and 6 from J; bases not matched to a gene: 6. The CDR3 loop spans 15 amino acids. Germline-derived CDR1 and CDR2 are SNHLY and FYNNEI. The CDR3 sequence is CASSPDRGPPNEQFF. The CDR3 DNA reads TGTGCCAGCAGTCCGGACAGGGGGCCCCCCAATGAGCAGTTCTTC.

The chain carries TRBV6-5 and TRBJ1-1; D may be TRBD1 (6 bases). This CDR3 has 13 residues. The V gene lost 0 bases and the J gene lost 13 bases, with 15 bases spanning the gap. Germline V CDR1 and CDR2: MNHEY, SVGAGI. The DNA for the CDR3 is TGTGCCAGCAGTTACTCGGGGGCCAGAGCCGATTTCTTT. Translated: CASSYSGARADFF.

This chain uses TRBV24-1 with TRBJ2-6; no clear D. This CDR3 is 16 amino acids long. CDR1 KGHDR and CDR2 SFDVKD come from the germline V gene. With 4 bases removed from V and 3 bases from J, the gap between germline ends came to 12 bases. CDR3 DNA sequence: TGTGCCACCAGTGACTTCTCACCGGGTGGGGCCAACGTCCTGACTTTC. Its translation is CATSDFSPGGANVLTF.

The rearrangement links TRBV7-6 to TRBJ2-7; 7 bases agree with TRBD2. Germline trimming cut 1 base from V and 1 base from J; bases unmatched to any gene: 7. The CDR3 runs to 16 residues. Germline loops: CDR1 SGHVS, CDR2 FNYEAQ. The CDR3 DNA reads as TGTGCCAGCAGCTTAGGGGGGGGGACGAGTTCCTACGAGCAGTACTTC. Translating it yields CASSLGGGTSSYEQYF.

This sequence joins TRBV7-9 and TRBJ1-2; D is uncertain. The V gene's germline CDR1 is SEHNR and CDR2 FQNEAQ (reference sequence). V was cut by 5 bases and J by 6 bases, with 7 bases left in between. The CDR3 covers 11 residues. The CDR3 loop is CASSHTDGYTF. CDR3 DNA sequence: TGTGCCAGCAGCCATACAGATGGCTACACCTTC.

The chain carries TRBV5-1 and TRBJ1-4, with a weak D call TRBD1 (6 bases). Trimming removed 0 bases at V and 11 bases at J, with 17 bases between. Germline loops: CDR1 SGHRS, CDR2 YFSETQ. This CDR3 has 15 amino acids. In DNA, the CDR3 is TGCGCCAGCAGCTTGGATCGGGGGGCTTCAGGGAAACTGTTTTTT. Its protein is CASSLDRGASGKLFF.

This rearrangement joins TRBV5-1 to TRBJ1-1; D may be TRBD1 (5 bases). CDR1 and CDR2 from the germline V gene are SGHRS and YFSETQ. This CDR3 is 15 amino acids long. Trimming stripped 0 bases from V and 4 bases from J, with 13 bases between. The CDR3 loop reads CASSLAGGDGTEAFF. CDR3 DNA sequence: TGCGCCAGCAGCTTGGCCGGGGGGGACGGCACTGAAGCTTTCTTT. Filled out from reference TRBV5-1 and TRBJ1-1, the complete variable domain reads KAGVTQTPRYLIKTRGQQVTLSCSPISGHRSVSWYQQTPGQGLQFLFEYFSETQRNKGNFPGRFSGRQFSNSRSEMNVSTLELGDSALYLCASSLAGGDGTEAFFGQGTRLTVV.

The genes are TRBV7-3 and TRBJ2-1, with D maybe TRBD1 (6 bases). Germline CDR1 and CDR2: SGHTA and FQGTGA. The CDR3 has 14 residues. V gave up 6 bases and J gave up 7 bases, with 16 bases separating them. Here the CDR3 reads CASSLTGPGNEQFF. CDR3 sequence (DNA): TGTGCCAGCAGTTTGACAGGACCAGGGAATGAGCAGTTCTTC. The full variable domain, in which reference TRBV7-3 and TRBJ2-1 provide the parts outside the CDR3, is GAGVSQTPSNKVTEKGKYVELRCDPISGHTALYWYRQSLGQGPEFLIYFQGTGAADDSGLPNDRFFAVRPEGSVSTLKIQRTERGDSAVYLCASSLTGPGNEQFFGPGTRLTVL.

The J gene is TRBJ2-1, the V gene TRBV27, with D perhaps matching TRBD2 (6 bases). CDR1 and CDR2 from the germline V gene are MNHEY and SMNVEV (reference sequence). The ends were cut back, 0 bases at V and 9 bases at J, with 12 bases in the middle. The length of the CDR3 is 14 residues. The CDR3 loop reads CASSLSLPGGEQFF. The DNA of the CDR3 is TGTGCCAGCAGTTTATCTCTCCCCGGGGGTGAGCAGTTCTTC.

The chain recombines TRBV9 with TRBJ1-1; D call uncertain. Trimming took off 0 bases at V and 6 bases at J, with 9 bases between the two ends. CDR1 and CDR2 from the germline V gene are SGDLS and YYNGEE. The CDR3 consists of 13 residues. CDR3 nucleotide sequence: TGTGCCAGCAGCGTAGTAGAGGGAGCTGAAGCTTTCTTT. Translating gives CASSVVEGAEAFF.

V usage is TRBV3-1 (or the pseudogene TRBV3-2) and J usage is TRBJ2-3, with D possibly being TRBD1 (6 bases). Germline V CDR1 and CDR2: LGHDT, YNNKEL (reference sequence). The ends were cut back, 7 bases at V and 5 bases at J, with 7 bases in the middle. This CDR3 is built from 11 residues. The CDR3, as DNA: TGTGCCAGCACCAGGGGAGATACGCAGTATTTT. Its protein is CASTRGDTQYF.

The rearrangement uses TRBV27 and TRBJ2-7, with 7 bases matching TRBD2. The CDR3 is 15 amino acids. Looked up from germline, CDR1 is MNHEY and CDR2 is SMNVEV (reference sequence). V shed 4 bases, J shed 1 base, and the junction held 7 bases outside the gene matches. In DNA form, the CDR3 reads TGTGCCAGCAGTTCGGAGCGGGGTGGGTCCTACGAGCAGTACTTC. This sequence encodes CASSSERGGSYEQYF.

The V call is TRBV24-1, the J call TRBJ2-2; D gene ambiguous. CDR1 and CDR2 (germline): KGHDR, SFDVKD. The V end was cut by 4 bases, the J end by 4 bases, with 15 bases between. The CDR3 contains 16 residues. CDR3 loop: CATSDPTPSGTGELFF. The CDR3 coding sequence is TGTGCCACCAGTGACCCAACGCCGTCCGGCACCGGGGAGCTGTTTTTT.

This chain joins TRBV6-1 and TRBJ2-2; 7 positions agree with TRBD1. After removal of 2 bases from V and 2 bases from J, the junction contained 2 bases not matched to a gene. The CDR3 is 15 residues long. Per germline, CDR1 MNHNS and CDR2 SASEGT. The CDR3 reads CASSEYRGNTGELFF. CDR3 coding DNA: TGTGCCAGCAGTGAATACAGGGGAAACACCGGGGAGCTGTTTTTT.